The entry below describes one T cell receptor (beta chain). The antigen remains unidentified. These data belong to a study of cytomegalovirus exposure and HLA in healthy donors. PCR amplification relied on 60 Vbeta primers (plus 13 Jbeta primers). The assay was immunoSEQ multiplex PCR, and TCRdb's table has in-frame clones only and misses some. This sample has roughly 100,000 clones; around 80% occur once, and the top ten carry approximately 8.2%. Unmatched junction bases numbered 7, after V lost 3 bases and J lost 9 bases. Germline V gene data show CDR1 as SGHAT and CDR2 as FQDESV (reference sequence). The CDR3 covers 14 residues. Overall study findings and caveats: The authors listed 164 TCR beta chains as cytomegalovirus-associated. In an earlier analysis, in several hundred donors, most V segments appeared productive either ~90% or ~30% of the time.

The chain joins TRBV11-1 to TRBJ2-1; 8 bases agree with TRBD2. The sequence was obtained from a man aged 35-49 years in good health and CMV-seropositive. What was sequenced was PBMCs. CDR3 protein: CASSFQRELSEQFF. CDR3 DNA: TGTGCCAGCAGCTTCCAGCGGGAGTTATCTGAGCAGTTCTTC.